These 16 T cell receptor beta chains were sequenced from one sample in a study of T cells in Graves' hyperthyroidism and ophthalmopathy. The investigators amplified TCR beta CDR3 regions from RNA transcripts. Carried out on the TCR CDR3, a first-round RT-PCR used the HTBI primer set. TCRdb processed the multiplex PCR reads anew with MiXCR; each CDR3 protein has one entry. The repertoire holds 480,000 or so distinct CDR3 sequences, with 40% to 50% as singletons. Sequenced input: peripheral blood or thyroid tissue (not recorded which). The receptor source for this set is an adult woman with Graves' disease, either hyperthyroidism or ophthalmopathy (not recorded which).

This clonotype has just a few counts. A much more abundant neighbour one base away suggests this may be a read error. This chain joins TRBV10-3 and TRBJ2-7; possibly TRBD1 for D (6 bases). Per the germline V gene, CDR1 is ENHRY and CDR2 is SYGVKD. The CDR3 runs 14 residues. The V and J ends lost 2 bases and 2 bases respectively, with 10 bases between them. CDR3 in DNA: TGTGCCATCAGTGAGAGGGACACTACCTACGAGCAGTACTTC. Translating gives CAISERDTTYEQYF.

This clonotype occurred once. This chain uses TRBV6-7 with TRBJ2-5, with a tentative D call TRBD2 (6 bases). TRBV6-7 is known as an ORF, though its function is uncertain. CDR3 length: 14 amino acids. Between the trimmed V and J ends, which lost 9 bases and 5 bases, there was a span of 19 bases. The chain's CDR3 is CARPSGGRLETQYF. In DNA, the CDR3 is TGTGCCAGACCCTCCGGAGGGCGGCTGGAGACCCAGTACTTC.

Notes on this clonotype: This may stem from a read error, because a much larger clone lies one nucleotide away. This CDR3 reads CAISITGGNNEKLFF. CDR3 bases: TGTGCCATCAGCATAACAGGGGGAAACAATGAAAAACTGTTTTTT. This sequence joins TRBV10-3 and TRBJ1-4; 8 bases are a match to TRBD1. There are 15 residues in the CDR3. In germline, CDR1 is ENHRY, CDR2 SYGVKD. Trimming cost V 6 bases and J 5 bases; bases outside gene matches: 8.

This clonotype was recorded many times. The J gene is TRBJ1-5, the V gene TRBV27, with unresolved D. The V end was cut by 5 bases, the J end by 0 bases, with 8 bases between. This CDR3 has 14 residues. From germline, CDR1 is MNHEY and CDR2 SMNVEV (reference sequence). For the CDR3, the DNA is TGTGCCAGCAGTCCGACCTATAGCAATCAGCCCCAGCATTTT. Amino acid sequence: CASSPTYSNQPQHF.

The CDR3 DNA reads TGTGCCAGCAGCTCAGCTAGCGGGACGGGAGATACGCAGTATTTT. Translation: CASSSASGTGDTQYF. This sequence joins TRBV7-2 and TRBJ2-3; 9 bases map to TRBD2. The CDR3 length is 15 residues. Germline assignment: CDR1 SGHTA and CDR2 FQGNSA. V gave up 4 bases and J gave up 5 bases; unmatched junction bases: 7.

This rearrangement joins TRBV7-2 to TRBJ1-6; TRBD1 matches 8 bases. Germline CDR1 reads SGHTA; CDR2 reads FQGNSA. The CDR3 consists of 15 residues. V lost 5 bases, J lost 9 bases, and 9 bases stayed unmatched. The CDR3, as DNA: TGTGCCAGCAGCGTAGATGTCGGACAGGGTTCACCCCTCCACTTT. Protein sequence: CASSVDVGQGSPLHF.

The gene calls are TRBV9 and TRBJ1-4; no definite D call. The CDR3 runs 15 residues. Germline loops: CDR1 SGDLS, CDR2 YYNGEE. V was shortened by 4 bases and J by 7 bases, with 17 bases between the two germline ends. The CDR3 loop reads CASSPRTARGEKLFF. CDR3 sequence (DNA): TGTGCCAGCAGCCCTCGGACTGCCAGAGGTGAAAAACTGTTTTTT.

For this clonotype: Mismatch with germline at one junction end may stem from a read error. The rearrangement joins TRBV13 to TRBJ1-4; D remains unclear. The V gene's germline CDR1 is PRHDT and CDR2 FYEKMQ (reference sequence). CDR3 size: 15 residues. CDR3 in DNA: TGTGCCAGCAGTTTAGGAACAGCTGGGCGTGAAAAACTGTTTTTT. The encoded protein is CASSLGTAGREKLFF.

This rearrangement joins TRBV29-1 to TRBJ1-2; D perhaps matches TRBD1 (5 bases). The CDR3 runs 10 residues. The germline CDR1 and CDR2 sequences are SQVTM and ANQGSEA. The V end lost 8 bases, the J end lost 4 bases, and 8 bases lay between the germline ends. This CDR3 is CSLQGYGYTF. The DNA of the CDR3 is TGCAGCTTGCAGGGCTATGGCTACACCTTC.

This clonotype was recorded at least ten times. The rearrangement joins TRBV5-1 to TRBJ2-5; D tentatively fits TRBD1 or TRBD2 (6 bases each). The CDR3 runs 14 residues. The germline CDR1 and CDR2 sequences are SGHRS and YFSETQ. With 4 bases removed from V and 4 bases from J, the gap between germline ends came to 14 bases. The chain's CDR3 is CASSRGTRRETQYF. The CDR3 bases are TGCGCCAGCAGCAGGGGGACTCGGCGAGAGACCCAGTACTTC.

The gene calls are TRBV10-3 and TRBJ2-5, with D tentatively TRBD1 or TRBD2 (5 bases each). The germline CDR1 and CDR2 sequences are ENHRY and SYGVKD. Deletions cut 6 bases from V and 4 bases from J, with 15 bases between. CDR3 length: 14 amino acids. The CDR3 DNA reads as TGTGCCATCAGGCCGGGACCCCGGGGAGAGACCCAGTACTTC. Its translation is CAIRPGPRGETQYF.

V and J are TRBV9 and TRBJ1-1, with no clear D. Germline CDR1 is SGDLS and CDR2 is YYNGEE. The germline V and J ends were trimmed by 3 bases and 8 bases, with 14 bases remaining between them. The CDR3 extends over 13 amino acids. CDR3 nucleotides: TGTGCCAGCAGCGCTGGACTAAACCCAGAAGCTTTCTTT. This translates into CASSAGLNPEAFF.

The CDR3 sequence: CSAIIRDTSGDDGYTF. The CDR3 nucleotides are TGCAGTGCTATCATCCGGGACACTTCCGGGGACGATGGCTACACCTTC. The rearrangement uses TRBV20-1 and TRBJ1-2; D may be TRBD1 (6 bases). Germline V CDR1 and CDR2: DFQATT, SNEGSKA (reference sequence). V shed 4 bases and J shed 6 bases, with 24 bases lying between them. The CDR3 consists of 16 residues.

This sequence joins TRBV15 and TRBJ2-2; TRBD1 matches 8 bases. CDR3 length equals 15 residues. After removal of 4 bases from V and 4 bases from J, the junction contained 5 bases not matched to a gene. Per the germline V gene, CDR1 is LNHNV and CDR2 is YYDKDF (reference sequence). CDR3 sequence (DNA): TGTGCCACCAGCATAGACAGGGGTGGCACCGGGGAGCTGTTTTTT. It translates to CATSIDRGGTGELFF.

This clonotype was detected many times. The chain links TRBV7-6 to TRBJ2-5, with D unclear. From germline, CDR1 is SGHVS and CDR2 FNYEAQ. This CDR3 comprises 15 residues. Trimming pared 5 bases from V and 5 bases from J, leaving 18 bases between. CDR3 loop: CASSDPRDVRETQYF. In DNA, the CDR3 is TGTGCCAGCAGCGACCCTAGGGATGTGCGGGAGACCCAGTACTTC.

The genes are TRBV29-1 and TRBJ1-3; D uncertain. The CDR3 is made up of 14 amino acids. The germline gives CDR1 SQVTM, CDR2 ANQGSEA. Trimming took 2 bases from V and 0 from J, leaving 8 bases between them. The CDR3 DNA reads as TGCAGCGTTGAACTTCCGACCTCTGGAAACACCATATATTTT. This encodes CSVELPTSGNTIYF.